The T cell receptor (beta chain) under discussion was sequenced for a study of T cells after posttransplantation cyclophosphamide. This CDR3 contains 14 residues. CDR1 and CDR2 (germline): MDHEN, SYDVKM. V was clipped by 2 bases and J by 3 bases, with 8 bases between them. On this clone: Its target is unknown.

The naive gate required viable CD3+CD4+ or CD3+CD8+ cells with CCR7+CD45RA+CD45RO-CD95-CD27+CD28+ phenotype. Points from the study as a whole: TRB clonality was highly associated with recipient CMV seropositivity and reactivation. Later post-transplant blood repertoires were often dominated by donor CD8+ memory clones. TRB overlap between skin or GI tissue T cells and blood was limited.

Libraries were prepared by immunoSEQ multiplex PCR; TCRdb keeps only in-frame clonotypes and omits some of them. Found here are some 20,000 clones, under 99% of them singletons; the top ten hold approximately 0.16%. This chain uses TRBV28 with TRBJ1-5, with D tentatively TRBD1 (6 bases). The clonotype was recovered from a man in his forties or fifties in good health, CMV-negative, and a related stem cell transplant donor. Sequencing used naive CD4+ T cells sorted from PBMCs. In nucleotides, the CDR3 is TGTGCCAGCAGTTTACCAGGGGCCAATCAGCCCCAGCATTTT. It encodes CASSLPGANQPQHF.